One sample yielded the 7 T cell receptor beta chains listed below, sequenced in a study of blood T cells in healthy people across ages. Then a second PCR, running about 7 to 11 cycles, was carried out with a sample-barcoded 5' primer and a J-beta primer mix. A single record per CDR3 protein comes from TCRdb applying MiXCR to the 5' RACE reads. The repertoire holds hundreds of thousands of distinct CDR3 sequences, about 37% seen once, with 13% in the top ten. The material sequenced was blood. The source is a man younger than 35 in good health.

This clonotype occurred a few times. A much larger clone is a single base away; this may be a read error. The rearrangement links TRBV9 to TRBJ2-1; a weak D match, TRBD1 (6 bases). The J call may be incorrect, as the DNA end agrees better with TRBJ2-7. Germline V CDR1 and CDR2: SGDLS, YYNGEE. This CDR3 is built from 16 residues. The DNA of the CDR3 is TGTGCCAGCAGCGTGGTCGACAGGAGCTCCTACAATGAGCAGTACTTC. Its protein product is CASSVVDRSSYNEQYF.

The V and J genes are TRBV7-2 and TRBJ1-2; D is unclear. The CDR3 is made up of 15 amino acids. Germline loops: CDR1 SGHTA, CDR2 FQGNSA. V gave up 1 base and J gave up 5 bases, with 14 bases separating them. CDR3 DNA: TGTGCCAGCAGCTTAGGGGGAGCCACCGGTTATGGCTACACCTTC. This translates into CASSLGGATGYGYTF.

The CDR3 protein is CASRPLAGAEGEKLFF. As DNA, the CDR3 is TGTGCCAGCAGGCCGCTTGCCGGGGCCGAGGGTGAAAAACTGTTTTTT. The chain employs TRBV6-2 or TRBV6-3 and TRBJ1-4; TRBD1 is a possible D gene (5 bases). V lost 6 bases, J lost 7 bases, and 21 bases lay in between. CDR1 MNHEY and CDR2 SVGEGT come from the germline V gene. This CDR3 has 16 residues.

The chain carries TRBV24-1 and TRBJ2-1, with a weak D call TRBD2 (5 bases). The end of the DNA fits TRBJ2-7 better, so the J call may be wrong. The CDR3 covers 14 residues. Germline loops: CDR1 KGHDR, CDR2 SFDVKD. The CDR3 DNA is TGTGCCACCATGGACTCCAGCTCCTACAATGAGCAGTACTTC. This sequence encodes CATMDSSSYNEQYF.

This clonotype was detected only a few times. The chain carries TRBV27 and TRBJ1-5; D not resolved. The CDR3 runs 17 residues. Germline CDR1 reads MNHEY; CDR2 reads SMNVEV (reference sequence). The V end was cut by 6 bases, the J end by 2 bases, with 20 bases between. CDR3 protein: CASSPKAPYTGNQPQHF. The CDR3 DNA follows: TGTGCCAGCAGCCCCAAGGCCCCCTATACTGGCAATCAGCCCCAGCATTTT.

The chain is built from TRBV20-1 and TRBJ2-5, with a possible D match to TRBD1 (5 bases). V was trimmed by 4 bases and J by 1 base, leaving 10 bases between them. The CDR3 covers 13 residues. The germline V gene encodes CDR1 DFQATT and CDR2 SNEGSKA (reference sequence). The CDR3 nucleotides are TGCAGTGCTATGATAGGGGCCCAAGAGACCCAGTACTTC. Translation gives CSAMIGAQETQYF.

In its sample, this clonotype was seen a few times. The genes are TRBV7-3 and TRBJ2-2; D remains unclear. This CDR3 is built from 14 residues. CDR1 and CDR2 from the germline V gene are SGHTA and FQGTGA. V shed 2 bases and J shed 2 bases, with 6 bases lying between them. The CDR3: CASSLQLNTGELFF. CDR3 sequence (DNA): TGTGCCAGCAGCTTACAGCTTAACACCGGGGAGCTGTTTTTT.